The clone carrying this T cell receptor beta chain was observed at least ten times. Its antigen is unidentified. These data originate in a study of human T cells and chemical hapten exposure. Looking at the study overall: A patient group, mainly female, showed alopecia areata, totalis or universalis.

The V and J ends lost 0 bases and 2 bases respectively, with 9 bases between them. Germline V gene sequence: CDR1 SGHRS, CDR2 YFSETQ. This CDR3 contains 15 residues. As for time point: pre-sensitization, week 0. The treatment here: therapeutic diphenylcyclopropenone sensitization with weekly scalp DPC. General study results and limits: PT1 expanded TCR numbers tracked positively with patch test score.

Authors' analysis steps: A per-sample median of about 96,000 TCRs was observed, with counts ranging from about 23,224 to 690,600. MiXCR, run by TCRdb on the RACE reads, gives a single entry per CDR3 protein. Clone size and V and J calls follow TCRdb, not the original study. The repertoire holds under 300,000 distinct CDR3 sequences, 7.5% to 9% seen once, with 2.3% in the top ten. Sequenced material: whole blood, taken in connection with sensitization to the hapten diphenylcyclopropenone (DPC). The chain carries TRBV5-1 and TRBJ2-1, with D possibly TRBD1 on 6 matching bases. The sequence was obtained from a woman between 35 and 50 years old with alopecia areata. Some clones in this sample may be carry-over from other donors' samples. This CDR3 is CASSLGDTPYNEQFF. The CDR3 DNA follows: TGCGCCAGCAGCTTGGGGGACACCCCCTACAATGAGCAGTTCTTC.